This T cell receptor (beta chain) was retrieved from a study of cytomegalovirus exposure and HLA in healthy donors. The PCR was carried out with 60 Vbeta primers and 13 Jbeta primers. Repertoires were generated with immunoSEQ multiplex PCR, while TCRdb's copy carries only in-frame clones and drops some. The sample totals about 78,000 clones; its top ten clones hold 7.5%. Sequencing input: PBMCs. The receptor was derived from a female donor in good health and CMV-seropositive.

The CDR3 spells CASSQDPTGDFGTDTQYF. CDR3 DNA sequence: TGTGCCAGCAGCCAAGATCCTACAGGGGATTTTGGCACAGATACGCAGTATTTT. The V call is TRBV4-2, the J call TRBJ2-3; 7 bases align to TRBD1. From germline, CDR1 is LGHNA and CDR2 YNFKEQ. The CDR3 is 18 residues long. V was clipped by 0 bases and J by 1 base; unmatched bases: 10.